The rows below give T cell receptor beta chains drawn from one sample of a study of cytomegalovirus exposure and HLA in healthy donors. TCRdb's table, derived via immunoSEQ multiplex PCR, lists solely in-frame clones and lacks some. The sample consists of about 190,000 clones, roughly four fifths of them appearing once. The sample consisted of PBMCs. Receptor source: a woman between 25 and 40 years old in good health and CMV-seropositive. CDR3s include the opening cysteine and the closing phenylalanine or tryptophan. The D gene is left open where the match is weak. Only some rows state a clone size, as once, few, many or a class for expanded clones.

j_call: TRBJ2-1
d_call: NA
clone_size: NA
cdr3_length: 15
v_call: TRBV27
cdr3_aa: CASSLRGAGYNEQFF
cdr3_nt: TGTGCCAGCAGTTTACGGGGAGCGGGCTATAATGAGCAGTTCTTC

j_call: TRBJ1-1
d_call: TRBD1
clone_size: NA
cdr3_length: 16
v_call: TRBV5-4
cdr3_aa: CASSLARGQERIEAFF
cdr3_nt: TGTGCCAGCAGCTTGGCCAGGGGGCAAGAGAGGATTGAAGCTTTCTTT

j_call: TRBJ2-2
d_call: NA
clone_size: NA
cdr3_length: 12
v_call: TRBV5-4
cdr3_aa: CASSAGSGELFF
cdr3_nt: TGTGCCAGCAGCGCGGGGTCCGGGGAGCTGTTTTTT

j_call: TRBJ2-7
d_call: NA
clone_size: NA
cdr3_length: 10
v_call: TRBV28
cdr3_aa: CASSRGEQYF
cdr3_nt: TGTGCCAGCAGCCGAGGCGAGCAGTACTTC

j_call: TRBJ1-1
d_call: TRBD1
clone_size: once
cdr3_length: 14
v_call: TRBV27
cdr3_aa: CASIRTGRNTEAFF
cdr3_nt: TGTGCCAGCATCCGGACAGGCCGGAACACTGAAGCTTTCTTT

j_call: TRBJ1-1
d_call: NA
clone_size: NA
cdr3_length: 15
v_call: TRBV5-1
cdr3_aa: CASSLIQGQGTEAFF
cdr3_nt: TGCGCCAGCAGCTTAATTCAGGGCCAGGGGACTGAAGCTTTCTTT

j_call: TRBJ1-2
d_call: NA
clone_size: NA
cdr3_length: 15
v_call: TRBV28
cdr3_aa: CASSLPGLLYYGYTF
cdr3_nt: TGTGCCAGCAGCCTTCCGGGACTCCTTTACTATGGCTACACCTTC

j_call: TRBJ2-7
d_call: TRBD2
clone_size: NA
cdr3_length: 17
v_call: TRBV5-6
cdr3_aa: CASSEDGPSGLTYEQYF
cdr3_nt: TGTGCCAGCAGCGAGGATGGCCCTAGCGGGCTGACCTACGAGCAGTACTTC

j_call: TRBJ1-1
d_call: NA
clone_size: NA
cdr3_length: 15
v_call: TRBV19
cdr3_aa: CASSLAAGLNTEAFF
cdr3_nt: TGTGCCAGTAGTCTTGCCGCAGGGCTAAACACTGAAGCTTTCTTT

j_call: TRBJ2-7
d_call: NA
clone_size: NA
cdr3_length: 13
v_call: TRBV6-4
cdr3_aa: CASSLRVTYEQYF
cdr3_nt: TGTGCCAGCAGTTTGAGAGTTACCTACGAGCAGTACTTC

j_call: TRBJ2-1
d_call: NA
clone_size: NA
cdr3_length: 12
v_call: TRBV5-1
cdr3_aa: CASRAQGDEQFF
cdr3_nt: TGCGCCAGCAGGGCTCAGGGCGATGAGCAGTTCTTC

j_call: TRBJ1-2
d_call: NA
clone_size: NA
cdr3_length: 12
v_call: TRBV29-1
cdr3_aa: CSVVIQGRGYTF
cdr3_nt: TGCAGCGTTGTAATACAGGGCCGTGGCTACACCTTC

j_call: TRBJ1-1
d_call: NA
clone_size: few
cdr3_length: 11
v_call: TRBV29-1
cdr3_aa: CSVGRTVGAFF
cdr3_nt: TGCAGCGTTGGGAGGACGGTCGGGGCTTTCTTT

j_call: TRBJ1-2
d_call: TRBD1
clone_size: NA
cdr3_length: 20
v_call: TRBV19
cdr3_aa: CASSFRLSVGQGQENYGYTF
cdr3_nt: TGTGCCAGTAGTTTCAGGCTCTCCGTAGGACAGGGCCAAGAGAACTATGGCTACACCTTC

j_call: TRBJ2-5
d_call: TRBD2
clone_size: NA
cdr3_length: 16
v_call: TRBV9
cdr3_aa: CASSELAGGAGETQYF
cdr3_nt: TGTGCCAGCAGCGAACTAGCGGGAGGGGCCGGGGAGACCCAGTACTTC

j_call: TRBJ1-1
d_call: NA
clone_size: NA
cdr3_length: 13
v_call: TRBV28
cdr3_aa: CASSLVGNTEAFF
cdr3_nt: TGTGCCAGCAGTTTAGTCGGGAACACTGAAGCTTTCTTT

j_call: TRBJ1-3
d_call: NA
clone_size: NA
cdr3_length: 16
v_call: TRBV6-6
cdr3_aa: CASSQKQVLSGNTIYF
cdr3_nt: TGTGCCAGCAGTCAAAAGCAGGTTCTCTCTGGAAACACCATATATTTT

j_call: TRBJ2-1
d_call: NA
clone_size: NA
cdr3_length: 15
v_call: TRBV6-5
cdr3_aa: CASSYGLLGGDEQFF
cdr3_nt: TGTGCCAGCAGTTACGGTTTATTAGGGGGAGATGAGCAGTTCTTC

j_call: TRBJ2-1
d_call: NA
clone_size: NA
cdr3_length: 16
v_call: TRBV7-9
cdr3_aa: CSSSYYREGYRGEQFF
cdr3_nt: TGTTCCAGCAGCTATTACAGGGAAGGTTATCGAGGTGAGCAGTTCTTC

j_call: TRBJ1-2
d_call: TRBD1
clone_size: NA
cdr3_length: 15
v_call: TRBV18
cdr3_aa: CASSQRTGSGYGYTF
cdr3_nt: TGTGCCAGCTCACAGCGGACAGGGTCGGGCTATGGCTACACCTTC

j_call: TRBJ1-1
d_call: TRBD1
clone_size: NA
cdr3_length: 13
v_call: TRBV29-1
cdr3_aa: CSGQDREGTEAFF
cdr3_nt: TGCAGCGGGCAGGACAGGGAGGGCACTGAAGCTTTCTTT

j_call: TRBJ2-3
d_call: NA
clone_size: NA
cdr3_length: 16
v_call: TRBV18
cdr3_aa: CASSPPARGGPDTQYF
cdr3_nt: TGTGCCAGCTCACCTCCGGCTAGGGGTGGCCCAGATACGCAGTATTTT

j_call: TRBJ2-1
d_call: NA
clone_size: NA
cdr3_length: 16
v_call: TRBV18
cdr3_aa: CASSPNFAGGHNEQFF
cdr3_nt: TGTGCCAGCTCACCAAACTTTGCCGGGGGACACAATGAGCAGTTCTTC

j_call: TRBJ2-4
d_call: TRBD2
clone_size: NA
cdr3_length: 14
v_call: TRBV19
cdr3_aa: CASSYRSGGNIQYF
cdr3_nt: TGTGCCAGTAGTTATAGGTCGGGAGGGAACATTCAGTACTTC

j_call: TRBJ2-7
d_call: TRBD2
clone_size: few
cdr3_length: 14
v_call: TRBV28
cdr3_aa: CASSTGRGSYEQYF
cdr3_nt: TGTGCCAGCAGTACCGGGAGGGGATCTTACGAGCAGTACTTC

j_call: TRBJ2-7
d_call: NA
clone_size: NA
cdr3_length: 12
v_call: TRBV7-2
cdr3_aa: CASSSSGYEQYF
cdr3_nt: TGTGCCAGCAGCTCTTCGGGCTACGAGCAGTACTTC

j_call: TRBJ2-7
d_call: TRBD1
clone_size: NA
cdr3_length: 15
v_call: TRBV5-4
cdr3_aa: CASSPGGQGATEQYF
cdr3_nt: TGTGCCAGCAGCCCGGGGGGACAGGGGGCAACCGAGCAGTACTTC

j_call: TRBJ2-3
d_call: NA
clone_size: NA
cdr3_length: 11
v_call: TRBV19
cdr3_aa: CAAGRPDTQYF
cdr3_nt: TGTGCGGCGGGGAGGCCAGATACGCAGTATTTT

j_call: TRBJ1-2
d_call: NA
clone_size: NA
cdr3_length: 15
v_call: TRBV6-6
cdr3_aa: CASSYLRQQNYGYTF
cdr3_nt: TGTGCCAGCAGTTACCTGCGACAGCAAAACTATGGCTACACCTTC

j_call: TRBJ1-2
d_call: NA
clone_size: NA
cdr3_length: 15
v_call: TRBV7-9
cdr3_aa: CASSLGVGGAYGYTF
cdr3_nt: TGTGCCAGCAGCTTAGGTGTAGGAGGGGCCTATGGCTACACCTTC

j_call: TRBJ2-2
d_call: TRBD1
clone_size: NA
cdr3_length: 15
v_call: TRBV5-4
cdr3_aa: CASSSPTTGTGELFF
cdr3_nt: TGTGCCAGCAGCTCTCCTACGACAGGGACCGGGGAGCTGTTTTTT

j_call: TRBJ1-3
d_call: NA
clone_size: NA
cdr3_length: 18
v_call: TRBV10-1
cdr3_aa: CASGGDLGTKTSGNTIYF
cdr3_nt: TGCGCCAGCGGCGGAGATTTGGGGACAAAGACCTCTGGAAACACCATATATTTT

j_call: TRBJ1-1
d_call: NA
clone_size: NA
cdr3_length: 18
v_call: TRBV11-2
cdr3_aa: CASSLRPPPGGMNTEAFF
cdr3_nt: TGTGCCAGCAGCTTAAGGCCACCCCCGGGAGGGATGAACACTGAAGCTTTCTTT

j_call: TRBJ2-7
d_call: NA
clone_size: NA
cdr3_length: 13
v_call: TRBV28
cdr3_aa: CASSLDMSYEQYF
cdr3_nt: TGTGCCAGCAGTTTGGACATGTCCTACGAGCAGTACTTC

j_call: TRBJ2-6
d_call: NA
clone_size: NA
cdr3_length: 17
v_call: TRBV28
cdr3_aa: CASSLYRGTSGANVLTF
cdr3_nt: TGTGCCAGCAGTTTATATAGGGGGACCTCTGGGGCCAACGTCCTGACTTTC

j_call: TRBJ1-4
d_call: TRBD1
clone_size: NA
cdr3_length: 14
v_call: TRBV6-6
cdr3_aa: CAGDREASGEKLFF
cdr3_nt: TGTGCCGGGGACAGGGAGGCCTCGGGTGAAAAACTGTTTTTT

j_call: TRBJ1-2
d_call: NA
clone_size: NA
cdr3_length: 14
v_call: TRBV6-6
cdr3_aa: CASSYSSSVYGYTF
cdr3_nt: TGTGCCAGCAGTTACTCGAGTTCGGTCTATGGCTACACCTTC

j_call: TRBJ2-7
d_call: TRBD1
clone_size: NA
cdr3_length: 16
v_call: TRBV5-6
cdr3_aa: CASSLVPGQRSWEQYF
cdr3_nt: TGTGCCAGCAGCTTGGTTCCGGGACAGCGAAGTTGGGAGCAGTACTTC

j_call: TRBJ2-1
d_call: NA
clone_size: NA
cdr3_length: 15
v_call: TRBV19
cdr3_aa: CASSITEYSYNEQFF
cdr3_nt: TGTGCCAGTAGTATAACAGAGTACTCCTACAATGAGCAGTTCTTC

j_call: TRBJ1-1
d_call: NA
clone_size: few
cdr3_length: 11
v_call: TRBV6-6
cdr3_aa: CASLSGTEAFF
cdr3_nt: TGTGCCAGCCTCTCAGGCACTGAAGCTTTCTTT

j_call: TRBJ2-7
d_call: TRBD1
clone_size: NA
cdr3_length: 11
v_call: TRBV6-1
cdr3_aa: CASGTVYEQYF
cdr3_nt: TGTGCCAGCGGGACAGTCTACGAGCAGTACTTC

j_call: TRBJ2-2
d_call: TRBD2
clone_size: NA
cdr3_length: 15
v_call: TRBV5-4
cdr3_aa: CASSLGGRDTGELFF
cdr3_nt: TGTGCCAGCAGCTTGGGGGGGAGGGACACCGGGGAGCTGTTTTTT

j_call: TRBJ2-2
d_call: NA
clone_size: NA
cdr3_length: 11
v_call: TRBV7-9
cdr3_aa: CASSPRGELFF
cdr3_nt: TGTGCCAGCAGCCCCCGCGGGGAGCTGTTTTTT

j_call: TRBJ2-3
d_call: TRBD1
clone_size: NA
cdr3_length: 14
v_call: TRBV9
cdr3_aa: CASSGGGLTDTQYF
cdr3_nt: TGTGCCAGCAGCGGAGGGGGCCTCACAGATACGCAGTATTTT

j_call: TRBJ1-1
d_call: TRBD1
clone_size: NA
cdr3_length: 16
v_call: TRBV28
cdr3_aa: CASSLRTGAMNTEAFF
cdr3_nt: TGTGCCAGCAGTTTGCGGACAGGAGCCATGAACACTGAAGCTTTCTTT

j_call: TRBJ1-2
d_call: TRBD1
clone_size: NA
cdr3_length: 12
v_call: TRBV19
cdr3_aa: CAAETGYYGYTF
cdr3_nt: TGTGCCGCCGAGACAGGGTACTATGGCTACACCTTC

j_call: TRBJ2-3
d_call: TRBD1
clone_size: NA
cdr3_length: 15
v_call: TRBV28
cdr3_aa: CASSETGAPTDTQYF
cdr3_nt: TGTGCCAGCAGTGAGACAGGGGCCCCCACAGATACGCAGTATTTT

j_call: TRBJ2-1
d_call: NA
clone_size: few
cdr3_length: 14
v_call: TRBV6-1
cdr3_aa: CASSEAGEHNEQFF
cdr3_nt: TGTGCCAGCAGTGAAGCGGGAGAACACAATGAGCAGTTCTTC

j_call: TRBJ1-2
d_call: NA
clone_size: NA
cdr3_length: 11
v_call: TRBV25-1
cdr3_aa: CASSEGGGYTF
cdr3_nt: TGTGCCAGCAGTGAGGGGGGGGGCTACACCTTC

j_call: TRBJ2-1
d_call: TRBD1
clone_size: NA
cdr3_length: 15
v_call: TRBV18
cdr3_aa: CASSPGQGAVDEQFF
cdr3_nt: TGTGCCAGCTCACCGGGACAGGGGGCGGTAGATGAGCAGTTCTTC

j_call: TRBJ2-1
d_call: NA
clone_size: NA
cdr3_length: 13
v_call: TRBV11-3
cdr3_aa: CASSYPPNNEQFF
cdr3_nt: TGTGCCAGCAGCTATCCCCCTAACAATGAGCAGTTCTTC

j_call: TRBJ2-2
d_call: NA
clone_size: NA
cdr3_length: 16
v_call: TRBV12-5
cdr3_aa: CASGLVVRGRTGELFF
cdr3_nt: TGTGCTAGTGGTTTGGTTGTCAGGGGCAGGACCGGGGAGCTGTTTTTT